Following are 2 T cell receptor beta chains from one sample sequenced in a study of blood T cell repertoires in COVID-19. Repertoires were generated with immunoSEQ multiplex PCR, while TCRdb's copy carries only in-frame clones and drops some. The table lists about 34,000 clones, 81% of them singletons. The material sequenced was peripheral blood. The receptors here all came from a man aged 65 to 85 with COVID-19, enrolled during active disease.

V is TRBV5-4 and J is TRBJ1-5; 8 bases are shared with TRBD1. Per germline, CDR1 SGHNT and CDR2 YYREEE (reference sequence). The CDR3 contains 17 residues. The J segment lost 1 base and the V segment lost 4 bases, leaving 10 bases of the junction unmatched. The DNA for the CDR3 is TGTGCCAGCAGCACCGGGACAGGTCAGGTGAGCAATCAGCCCCAGCATTTT. It codes for CASSTGTGQVSNQPQHF.

This clone was recorded a few times. This chain joins TRBV18 and TRBJ1-1; 7 bases match TRBD1. V shed 5 bases and J 5 bases; nucleotides not matched to a gene: 17. CDR3 length: 17 residues. Germline V gene sequence: CDR1 KGHSH, CDR2 LQKENI. The DNA for the CDR3 is TGTGCCAGCTCAGCACGGGACAGCGCACGGAGGGGAACTGAAGCTTTCTTT. It encodes CASSARDSARRGTEAFF.